What follows are 22 T cell receptor beta chains derived from one specimen sequenced in a study of blood T cell repertoires in COVID-19. Clones were sequenced by immunoSEQ multiplex PCR, and TCRdb holds only the in-frame ones, with some missing. The table has over 150,000 clones, 75% to 90% seen once. The sequenced sample was peripheral blood. The receptors come from a woman between 35 and 50 years old with COVID-19, enrolled during active disease.

The chain recombines TRBV19 with TRBJ2-7; D is perhaps TRBD1 (5 bases). The CDR3 spans 12 residues. With 8 bases removed from V and 5 bases from J, the gap between germline ends came to 13 bases. Germline V gene lookup returns CDR1 LNHDA and CDR2 SQIVND (reference sequence). Here the CDR3 DNA reads TGTGCCAGTCGCAGGGTAAGGGACGAGCAGTACTTC. This codes for CASRRVRDEQYF.

The genes are TRBV29-1 and TRBJ2-1, with D possibly being TRBD1 (6 bases). The CDR3 runs to 13 residues. Deletions cut 6 bases from V and 7 bases from J, with 16 bases between. Per the germline V gene, CDR1 is SQVTM and CDR2 is ANQGSEA. This CDR3 is CSVPRIGTNEQFF. CDR3 DNA sequence: TGCAGCGTCCCCCGAATAGGGACAAATGAGCAGTTCTTC.

This chain uses TRBV7-9 with TRBJ1-1, with 10 bases identical to TRBD1. CDR3 length: 13 residues. CDR1 is SEHNR, CDR2 FQNEAQ, per germline (reference sequence). J was trimmed by 4 bases and V by 6 bases; bases with no gene match: 2. CDR3: CASSRTGGTEAFF. CDR3 DNA sequence: TGTGCCAGCAGTAGGACAGGGGGCACTGAAGCTTTCTTT.

The rearrangement uses TRBV10-1 and TRBJ1-5; D not resolved. CDR1 and CDR2 (germline): WNHNN, SYGVQD (reference sequence). V dropped 4 bases and J dropped 5 bases, with 9 bases sitting between them. The CDR3 extends over 13 amino acids. For the CDR3, the DNA is TGCGCCAGCAGTGCGGGGATCCATCAGCCCCAGCATTTT. Protein: CASSAGIHQPQHF.

This chain connects TRBV7-9 to TRBJ2-1; TRBD2 might be the D (6 bases). Germline assignment: CDR1 SEHNR and CDR2 FQNEAQ (reference sequence). V lost 5 bases and J lost 8, with 16 bases in between. The CDR3 runs to 14 residues. The chain's CDR3 is CASSLGLREDEQFF. The CDR3 DNA sequence: TGTGCCAGCAGCCTCGGACTAAGGGAAGATGAGCAGTTCTTC.

This chain links TRBV12-3 or TRBV12-4 with TRBJ1-2; no definite D call. Trimming left V 3 bases short and J 4 bases short, with 9 bases between. The CDR3 has 13 amino acids. The CDR3 sequence: CASSFDTSYGYTF. The CDR3 DNA reads TGTGCCAGCAGTTTTGACACCTCCTATGGCTACACCTTC.

The chain links TRBV6-1 to TRBJ1-4; 8 nucleotides align to TRBD1. The length of the CDR3 is 14 residues. J gave up 8 bases and V 2 bases, and 4 bases lay outside the gene matches. Germline assignment: CDR1 MNHNS and CDR2 SASEGT. CDR3 loop: CASSEQGADEKLFF. DNA for the CDR3: TGTGCCAGCAGTGAACAGGGGGCCGACGAAAAACTGTTTTTT.

V is TRBV18 and J is TRBJ1-1; TRBD1 aligns across 9 bases. With 5 bases clipped from V and 1 base from J, the junction kept 5 bases outside the gene matches. This CDR3 is 15 amino acids long. In germline, CDR1 is KGHSH, CDR2 LQKENI. For the CDR3, the DNA is TGTGCCAGCTCATCGGGACAGGGCGGGAACACTGAAGCTTTCTTT. Translation gives CASSSGQGGNTEAFF.

The chain has TRBV19 and TRBJ1-5, with 8 bases aligning to TRBD1. Unmatched junction bases numbered 12, after V lost 7 bases and J lost 7 bases. The germline CDR1 and CDR2 sequences are LNHDA and SQIVND (reference sequence). This CDR3 is built from 15 residues. The CDR3 DNA reads TGTGCCAGTACCCGAACTGACAGGGGATCGCAGCCCCAGCATTTT. This codes for CASTRTDRGSQPQHF.

The rearrangement links TRBV10-2 to TRBJ1-1; D might be TRBD1 (5 bases). Between the trimmed V and J ends, which lost 9 bases and 0 bases, there was a span of 11 bases. This CDR3 region has 13 residues. Germline CDR1 reads WSHSY; CDR2 reads SAAADI. CDR3 region: CASFRGMNTEAFF. The CDR3 bases are TGCGCCAGTTTTAGGGGAATGAACACTGAAGCTTTCTTT.

This clone was detected only once. This rearrangement joins TRBV19 to TRBJ2-7; 10 bases fit TRBD1. CDR1 is LNHDA and CDR2 is SQIVND in the germline V gene (reference sequence). J gave up 4 bases and V 6 bases, and 6 bases lay outside the gene matches. This CDR3 is built from 14 residues. This CDR3 is CASSAGTGEYEQYF. The CDR3 DNA reads TGTGCCAGTAGCGCCGGGACAGGGGAATACGAGCAGTACTTC.

The sample holds a few counts of this clone. CDR3 amino acids: CASSPTGGARGYTF. The CDR3 DNA reads TGTGCCAGTAGTCCGACCGGGGGGGCTCGAGGCTACACCTTC. The J gene is TRBJ1-2, the V gene TRBV19; TRBD1 might be the D (6 bases). CDR1 is LNHDA and CDR2 is SQIVND in the germline V gene (reference sequence). Trimming pared 5 bases from V and 8 bases from J, leaving 18 bases between. The CDR3 length is 14 residues.

V usage is TRBV10-3 and J usage is TRBJ1-1, with TRBD1 identical over 9 bases. From germline, CDR1 is ENHRY and CDR2 SYGVKD. J gave up 7 bases and V 6 bases, and 6 bases lay outside the gene matches. The CDR3 length is 13 residues. The DNA for the CDR3 is TGTGCCATCAGGCCGGGACAGGGACGTGAAGCTTTCTTT. It is translated as CAIRPGQGREAFF.

The chain links TRBV15 to TRBJ1-5; D may be TRBD1 (6 bases). Germline V gene lookup returns CDR1 LNHNV and CDR2 YYDKDF (reference sequence). This CDR3 has 16 amino acids. The V end lost 5 bases, the J end lost 4 bases, and 18 bases lay between the germline ends. The CDR3 sequence: CATSGMTGTKNQPQHF. The CDR3 bases are TGTGCCACCAGCGGGATGACCGGGACAAAGAATCAGCCCCAGCATTTT.

This clone has only one observation. The chain has TRBV5-1 and TRBJ2-1; 12 bases map to TRBD2. J was trimmed by 8 bases and V by 0 bases; bases with no gene match: 6. CDR3 length equals 16 residues. Germline CDR1 reads SGHRS; CDR2 reads YFSETQ. The CDR3 is CASSLASGRAGHEQFF. The DNA for the CDR3 is TGCGCCAGCAGCTTGGCTAGCGGGAGGGCTGGGCATGAGCAGTTCTTC.

This clone was seen at least ten times. V and J are TRBV21-1 and TRBJ1-1; the listed D gene, TRBD1, was not tested against the DNA. TRBV21-1 is a documented pseudogene. The CDR3 runs 12 residues. CDR3: CASSRHNTEAFF. The CDR3 nucleotides read TGTGCCAGCTCGCGACACAACACTGAAGCTTTCTTT.

The J gene is TRBJ1-1, the V gene TRBV20-1; D ambiguous. The CDR3 spans 11 residues. Germline V lookup: CDR1 DFQATT, CDR2 SNEGSKA (reference sequence). The V gene lost 3 bases and the J gene lost 8 bases, with 10 bases spanning the gap. The CDR3 coding sequence is TGCAGTGCTAGGGCGGGGTCCGAAGCTTTCTTT. Translated: CSARAGSEAFF.

This clone was picked up one time. The chain recombines TRBV10-1 with TRBJ1-1; D gene ambiguous. From germline, CDR1 is WNHNN and CDR2 SYGVQD (reference sequence). V was trimmed by 3 bases and J by 6 bases, leaving 17 bases between them. The CDR3 consists of 15 residues. The CDR3 DNA is TGCGCCAGCAGTGACTCAGGAACGGTGTTCGCTGAAGCTTTCTTT. It encodes CASSDSGTVFAEAFF.

The chain recombines TRBV6-1 with TRBJ1-3; D call uncertain. Deletions cut 3 bases from V and 4 bases from J, with 13 bases between. This CDR3 comprises 15 residues. The germline gives CDR1 MNHNS, CDR2 SASEGT. The CDR3 region is CASSEGNIAGNTIYF. The DNA of the CDR3 is TGTGCCAGCAGTGAGGGCAATATTGCGGGAAACACCATATATTTT.

The chain couples TRBV29-1 to TRBJ1-2; the match to TRBD1 covers 11 bases. The V segment lost 3 bases and the J segment 8 bases; nucleotides outside the gene matches: 8. This CDR3 region has 14 residues. CDR1 and CDR2 from the germline V gene are SQVTM and ANQGSEA. As DNA, the CDR3 is TGCAGCGTTGATGACGGGGGACAGGGGGGCGGCTACACCTTC. Translated, it gives CSVDDGGQGGGYTF. Full variable domain (remainder filled in from reference TRBV29-1 and TRBJ1-2): SAVISQKPSRDICQRGTSLTIQCQVDSQVTMMFWYRQQPGQSLTLIATANQGSEATYESGFVIDKFPISRPNLTFSTLTVSNMSPEDSSIYLCSVDDGGQGGGYTFGSGTRLTVV.

This clone came up once. The chain carries TRBV5-6 and TRBJ1-5; D is undetermined. V dropped 0 bases and J dropped 7 bases, with 11 bases sitting between them. CDR1 and CDR2 from the germline V gene are SGHDT and YYEEEE. There are 14 residues in the CDR3. The CDR3 region has the DNA TGTGCCAGCAGCTTGGGTCAGGTGGGCCAGCCCCAGCATTTT. Translated: CASSLGQVGQPQHF. Looking up the rest from reference TRBV5-6 and TRBJ1-5 gives the full variable domain: DAGVTQSPTHLIKTRGQQVTLRCSPKSGHDTVSWYQQALGQGPQFIFQYYEEEERQRGNFPDRFSGHQFPNYSSELNVNALLLGDSALYLCASSLGQVGQPQHFGDGTRLSIL.

This chain uses TRBV7-9 with TRBJ1-4; no clear D gene. The V gene's germline CDR1 is SEHNR and CDR2 FQNEAQ (reference sequence). V was shortened by 0 bases and J by 5 bases, with 7 bases between the two germline ends. The CDR3 contains 14 residues. The CDR3 region is CASSLASLNEKLFF. CDR3 nucleotides: TGTGCCAGCAGCTTAGCTTCCCTGAATGAAAAACTGTTTTTT.